This T cell receptor (beta chain) was captured by sequencing in a study of blood T cell repertoires in COVID-19 (dated by TCRdb to about 2020). About the investigation overall: The collaborator samples originated in the United States, Italy and Spain and spanned the acute and convalescent phases of COVID-19. The prospective study material was composed of cDNA or gDNA derived from T cells, B-cell-depleted T cells, or PBMCs. Where available, HLA class I and class II types were obtained from metadata supplied by the sample provider rather than from assay-based typing. Samples were obtained from the ongoing ImmuneRACE study (first 160 participants) and from roughly 1,300 subjects provided by 6 global collaborators. The dataset comprised deeply sampled blood TCRbeta repertoires from subjects exposed to, actively infected with, or recovered from COVID-19. The repertoires were made available in a free public database intended to serve as a resource for research on the immune response to SARS-CoV-2. A de-identified subject ID, COVID-19 status, age in years and sex were almost always included in the sample metadata.

Measured from the cysteine to the phenylalanine, the CDR3 is 13 residues long. The entry retains the CDR3 DNA only, 39 bases that are in frame from base 1. Per the germline V gene (reference sequence), LNHDA is the CDR1 and SQIVND is the CDR2. V is pared back by 2 bases and J by 8 bases, with 12 bases lying between the germline termini. Notes on this clone: Its antigen remains unidentified. No much larger clone is present one base from it, and per-base qualities are unavailable.

TCRbeta CDR3 regions were amplified from genomic DNA using the immunoSEQ Assay, a bias-controlled multiplex PCR. The authors' analysis ran thus. The number of nucleated cells in each sample was estimated from the amplification of reference gene primers within the assay. To quantify the absolute abundance of each unique TCRbeta CDR3 rearrangement, sequence reads were collapsed and filtered. For each sample, productive Simpson clonality was calculated as the square root of Simpson's diversity index across productive rearrangements. The source is immuneACCESS, and TCRdb retained only in-frame sequences with V and J called. Part of the clones is not carried over; for the studies checked, unresolved V genes explain less than half of this, and the remainder is unexplained. V, J and clone size reflect that table, while D and trimming were determined from the DNA. The sample has 200,000 to 250,000 clones on record, around 80% of them singletons. Jointly, the top ten make up around 13% of the sample.

Whole blood was collected in K2EDTA tubes by collaborating institutions according to the institutions' own protocols. For TCRbeta analysis, collaborators shipped samples as frozen whole blood, isolated PBMCs, or DNA extracted from either of those sample types. Overall study results and their limits: The quantity of clinical and demographic metadata differed by source and by participant and was supplied without curation.

The receptor comes from a human donor in a cohort sampled during active COVID-19. Sample: peripheral blood. The chain employs TRBV19 and TRBJ1-1; TRBD1 is possibly the D segment (5 matching bases). DNA sequence: TGTGCCAGTAGTATACGGGGGGAAGGCGAAGCTTTCTTT. This yields the protein CASSIRGEGEAFF. The CDR3 plus the reference TRBV19 and TRBJ1-1 genes for the other parts give the full variable domain: DGGITQSPKYLFRKEGQNVTLSCEQNLNHDAMYWYRQDPGQGLRLIYYSQIVNDFQKGDIAEGYSVSREKKESFPLTVTSAQKNPTAFYLCASSIRGEGEAFFGQGTRLTVV.